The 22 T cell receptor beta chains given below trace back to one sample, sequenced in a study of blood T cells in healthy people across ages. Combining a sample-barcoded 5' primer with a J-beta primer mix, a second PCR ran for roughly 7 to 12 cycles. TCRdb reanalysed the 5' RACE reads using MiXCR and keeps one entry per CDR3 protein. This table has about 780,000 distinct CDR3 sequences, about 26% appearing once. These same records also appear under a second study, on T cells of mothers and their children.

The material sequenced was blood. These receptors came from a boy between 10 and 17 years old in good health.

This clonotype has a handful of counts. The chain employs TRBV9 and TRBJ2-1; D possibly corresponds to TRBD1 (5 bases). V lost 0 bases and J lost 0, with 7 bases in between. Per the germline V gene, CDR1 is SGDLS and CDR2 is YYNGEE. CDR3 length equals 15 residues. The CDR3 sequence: CASSVVDSSYNEQFF. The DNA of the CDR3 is TGTGCCAGCAGCGTAGTCGACAGCTCCTACAATGAGCAGTTCTTC.

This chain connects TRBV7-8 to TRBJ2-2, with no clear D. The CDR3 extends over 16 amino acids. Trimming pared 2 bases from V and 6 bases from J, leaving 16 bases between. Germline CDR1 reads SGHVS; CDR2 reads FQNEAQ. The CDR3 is CASSLPRAQLSGELFF. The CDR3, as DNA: TGTGCCAGCAGCTTACCCCGAGCTCAATTGTCCGGGGAGCTGTTTTTT.

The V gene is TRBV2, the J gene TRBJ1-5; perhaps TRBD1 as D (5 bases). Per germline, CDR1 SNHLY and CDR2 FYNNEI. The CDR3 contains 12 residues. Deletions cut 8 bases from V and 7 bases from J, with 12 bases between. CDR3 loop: CASGDGGQPQHF. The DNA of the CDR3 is TGTGCCAGCGGGGACGGTGGACAGCCCCAGCATTTT.

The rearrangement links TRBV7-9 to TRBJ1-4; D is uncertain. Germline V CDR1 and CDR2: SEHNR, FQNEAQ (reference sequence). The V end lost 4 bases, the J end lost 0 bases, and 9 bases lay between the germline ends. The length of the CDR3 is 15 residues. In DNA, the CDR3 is TGTGCCAGCAGCTCTTACAGTGCAACTAATGAAAAACTGTTTTTT. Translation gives CASSSYSATNEKLFF.

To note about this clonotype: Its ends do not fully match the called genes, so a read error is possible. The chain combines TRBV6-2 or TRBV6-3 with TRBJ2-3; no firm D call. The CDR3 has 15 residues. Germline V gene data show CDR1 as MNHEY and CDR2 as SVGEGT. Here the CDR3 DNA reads TGTGCCAGCAGTTACAGGGCCTTGCGCACTGATACGCAGTATTTT. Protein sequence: CASSYRALRTDTQYF.

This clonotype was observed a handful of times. CDR3 sequence reads: CSARVTGVTYEQYF. The CDR3 DNA reads TGCAGTGCTAGAGTTACAGGGGTTACCTACGAGCAGTACTTC. The chain combines TRBV20-1 with TRBJ2-7, with TRBD1 matching 7 bases. The CDR3 runs to 14 residues. Germline V gives CDR1 DFQATT, CDR2 SNEGSKA (reference sequence). Unmatched junction bases numbered 5, after V lost 1 base and J lost 2 bases.

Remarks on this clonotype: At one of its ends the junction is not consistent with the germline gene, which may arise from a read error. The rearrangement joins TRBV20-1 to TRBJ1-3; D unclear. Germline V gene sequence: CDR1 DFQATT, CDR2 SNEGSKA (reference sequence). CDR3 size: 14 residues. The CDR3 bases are TGCAGTGCTAGAGTCGCAAACTCTGGAGACACCATATATTTT. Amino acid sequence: CSARVANSGDTIYF.

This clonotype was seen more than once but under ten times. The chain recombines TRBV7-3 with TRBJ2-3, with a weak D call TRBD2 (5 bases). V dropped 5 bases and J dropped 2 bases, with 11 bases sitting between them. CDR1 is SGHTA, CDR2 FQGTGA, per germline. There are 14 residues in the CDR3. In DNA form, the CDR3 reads TGTGCCAGCAGCCCCGGGATGTACACAGATACGCAGTATTTT. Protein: CASSPGMYTDTQYF.

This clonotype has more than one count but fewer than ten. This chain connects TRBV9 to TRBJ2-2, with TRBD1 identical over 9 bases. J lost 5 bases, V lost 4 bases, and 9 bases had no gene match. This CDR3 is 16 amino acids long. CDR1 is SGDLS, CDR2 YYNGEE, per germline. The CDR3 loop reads CASSIWTGDVTGELFF. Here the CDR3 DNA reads TGTGCCAGCAGCATTTGGACAGGGGATGTAACCGGGGAGCTGTTTTTT.

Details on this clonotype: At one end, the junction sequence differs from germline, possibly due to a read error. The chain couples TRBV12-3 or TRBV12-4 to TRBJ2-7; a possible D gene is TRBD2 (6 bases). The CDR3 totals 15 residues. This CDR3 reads CASSLGELAGYEQCF. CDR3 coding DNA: TGTGCCAGCAGCCTTGGGGAACTAGCCGGTTACGAGCAGTGCTTC.

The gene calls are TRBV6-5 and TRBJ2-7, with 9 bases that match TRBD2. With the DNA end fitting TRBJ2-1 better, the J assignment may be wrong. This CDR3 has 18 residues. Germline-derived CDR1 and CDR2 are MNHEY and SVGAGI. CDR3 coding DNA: TGTGCCAGCAGTTACTTTTTTTATAGCGGGGGAGATTACAATGAGCAGTTCTTC. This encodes CASSYFFYSGGDYNEQFF.

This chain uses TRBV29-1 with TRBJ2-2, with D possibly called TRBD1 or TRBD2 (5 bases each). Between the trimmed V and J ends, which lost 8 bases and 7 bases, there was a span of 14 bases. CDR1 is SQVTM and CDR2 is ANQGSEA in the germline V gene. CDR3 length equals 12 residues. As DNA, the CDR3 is TGCAGCTCGGGACGGCGAGACGGGGAGCTGTTTTTT. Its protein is CSSGRRDGELFF.

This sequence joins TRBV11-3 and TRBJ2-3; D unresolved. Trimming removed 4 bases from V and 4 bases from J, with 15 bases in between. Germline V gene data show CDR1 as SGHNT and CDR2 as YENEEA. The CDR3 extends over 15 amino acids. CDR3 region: CASSYGLGPSDTQYF. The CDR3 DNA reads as TGTGCCAGCAGCTATGGGTTGGGCCCTTCAGATACGCAGTATTTT.

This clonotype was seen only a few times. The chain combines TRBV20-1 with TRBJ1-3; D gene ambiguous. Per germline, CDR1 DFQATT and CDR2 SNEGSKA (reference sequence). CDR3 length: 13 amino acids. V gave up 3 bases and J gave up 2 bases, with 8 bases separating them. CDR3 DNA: TGCAGTGCTAGGTTCGGGGCTGGAAACACCATATATTTT. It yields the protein CSARFGAGNTIYF.

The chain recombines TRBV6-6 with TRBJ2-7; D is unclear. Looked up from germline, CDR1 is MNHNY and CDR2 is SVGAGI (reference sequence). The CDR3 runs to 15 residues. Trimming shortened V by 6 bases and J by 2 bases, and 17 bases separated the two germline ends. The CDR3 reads CASRKSLAAAYEQYF. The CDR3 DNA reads TGTGCCAGCAGAAAATCTCTGGCAGCAGCCTACGAGCAGTACTTC.

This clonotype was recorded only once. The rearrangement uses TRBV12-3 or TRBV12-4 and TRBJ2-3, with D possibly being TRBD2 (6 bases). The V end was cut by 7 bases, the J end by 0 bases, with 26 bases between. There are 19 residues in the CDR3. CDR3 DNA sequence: TGTGCCAGCAATAACCTGGGGGGTACCCAACCCTCTAGCACAGATACGCAGTATTTT. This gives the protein CASNNLGGTQPSSTDTQYF.

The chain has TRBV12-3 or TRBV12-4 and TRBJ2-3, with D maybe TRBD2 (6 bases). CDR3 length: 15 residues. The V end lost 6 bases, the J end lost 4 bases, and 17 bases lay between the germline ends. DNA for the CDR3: TGTGCCAGCAGGGCGGGGCTAGCCGGAGCAGATACGCAGTATTTT. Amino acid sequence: CASRAGLAGADTQYF.

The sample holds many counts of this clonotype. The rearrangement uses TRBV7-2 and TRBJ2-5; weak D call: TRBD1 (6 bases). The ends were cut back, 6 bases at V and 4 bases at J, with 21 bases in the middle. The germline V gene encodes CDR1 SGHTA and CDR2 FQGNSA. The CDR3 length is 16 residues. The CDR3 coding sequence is TGTGCCAGCAGATACAGGGCGGCGGTCTGGGCAGAGACCCAGTACTTC. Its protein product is CASRYRAAVWAETQYF.

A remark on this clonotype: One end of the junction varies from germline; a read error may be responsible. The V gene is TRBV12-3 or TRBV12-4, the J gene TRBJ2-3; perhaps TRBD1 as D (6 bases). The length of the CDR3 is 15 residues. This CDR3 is CASRSRTDSTDAQYF. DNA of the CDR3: TGTGCCAGTCGAAGCCGGACAGACAGCACAGATGCGCAGTATTTT.

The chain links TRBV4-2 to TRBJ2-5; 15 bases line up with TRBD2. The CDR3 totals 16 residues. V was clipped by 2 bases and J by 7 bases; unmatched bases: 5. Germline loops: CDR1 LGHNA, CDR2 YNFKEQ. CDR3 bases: TGTGCCAGCAGCCAAAGGGGACTAGCGGGGGGAGGGACCCAGTACTTC. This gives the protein CASSQRGLAGGGTQYF.

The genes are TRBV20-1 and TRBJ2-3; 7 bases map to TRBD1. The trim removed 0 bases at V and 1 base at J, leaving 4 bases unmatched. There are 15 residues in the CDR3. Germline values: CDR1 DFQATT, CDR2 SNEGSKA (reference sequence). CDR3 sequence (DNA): TGCAGTGCTAGAGATCGGGACAGCGGCACAGATACGCAGTATTTT. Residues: CSARDRDSGTDTQYF.

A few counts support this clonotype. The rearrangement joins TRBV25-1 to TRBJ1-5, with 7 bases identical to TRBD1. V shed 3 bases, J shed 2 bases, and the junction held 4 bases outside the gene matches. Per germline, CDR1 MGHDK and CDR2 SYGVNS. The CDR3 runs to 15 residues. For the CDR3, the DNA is TGTGCCAGCAGTGATAGGGGGCCAGGCAATCAGCCCCAGCATTTT. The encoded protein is CASSDRGPGNQPQHF.